The 30 T cell receptor beta chains reported below all come from one sample, sequenced in a study of blood T cell repertoires in COVID-19. Data came from immunoSEQ multiplex PCR; TCRdb stores just in-frame clones and leaves some out. The sample yields 310,000 or so clones, roughly 87% seen once. Sequenced: PBMCs or T cells enriched from blood (not recorded which). Every receptor here comes from a woman aged 18-35 years who had recovered from COVID-19.

The gene calls are TRBV30 and TRBJ1-3, with D perhaps matching TRBD1 (5 bases). Per the germline V gene, CDR1 is GTSNPN and CDR2 is SVGIG (reference sequence). This CDR3 has 14 amino acids. V was clipped by 4 bases and J by 8 bases, with 18 bases between them. The chain's CDR3 is CAWTKGTAIHTIYF. The CDR3 nucleotides read TGTGCCTGGACCAAGGGGACTGCTATACACACCATATATTTT.

This sequence joins TRBV5-4 and TRBJ2-5; 10 bases are a match to TRBD2. The CDR3 has 15 residues. Trimming took 6 bases from V and 5 from J; bases not matched to a gene: 10. Germline CDR1 is SGHNT and CDR2 is YYREEE (reference sequence). Written as DNA, the CDR3 is TGTGCCAGCACTACTAAAGCGGGGGGGCGGGAGACCCAGTACTTC. Its protein is CASTTKAGGRETQYF.

The chain combines TRBV27 with TRBJ1-2, with a possible D match to TRBD1 (6 bases). The germline gives CDR1 MNHEY, CDR2 SMNVEV (reference sequence). The CDR3 is made up of 13 amino acids. The ends were cut back, 3 bases at V and 8 bases at J, with 13 bases in the middle. CDR3 loop: CASSFAQGWGYTF. The CDR3, as DNA: TGTGCCAGCAGTTTCGCCCAGGGGTGGGGCTACACCTTC.

Here the CDR3 DNA reads TGTGCCAGCAGCGTAGATGTAGCGGGGGATCCGGGACTTACGCAGTATTTT. This gives the protein CASSVDVAGDPGLTQYF. The chain carries TRBV9 and TRBJ2-3, with TRBD2 identical over 9 bases. Germline V gene data show CDR1 as SGDLS and CDR2 as YYNGEE. The trim removed 0 bases at V and 8 bases at J, leaving 13 bases unmatched. This CDR3 has 17 amino acids. Combining the CDR3 with reference TRBV9 and TRBJ2-3 gives the whole variable domain DSGVTQTPKHLITATGQRVTLRCSPRSGDLSVYWYQQSLDQGLQFLIQYYNGEERAKGNILERFSAQQFPDLHSELNLSSLELGDSALYFCASSVDVAGDPGLTQYFGPGTRLTVL.

This clone has only one observation. The chain uses TRBV5-1 and TRBJ2-5; 16 bases are shared with TRBD2. This CDR3 spans 16 amino acids. Germline V lookup: CDR1 SGHRS, CDR2 YFSETQ. Trimming took 3 bases from V and 5 from J; bases not matched to a gene: 4. The CDR3 sequence is CASSSGTSGGAETQYF. The CDR3, as DNA: TGCGCCAGCAGCTCCGGGACTAGCGGGGGGGCCGAGACCCAGTACTTC.

The rearrangement uses TRBV5-5 and TRBJ2-1, with D possibly being TRBD2 (7 bases). The ends were cut back, 0 bases at V and 0 bases at J, with 13 bases in the middle. Per germline, CDR1 SGHKS and CDR2 YYEKEE (reference sequence). There are 17 residues in the CDR3. The CDR3 sequence is CASSLAGGQSSYNEQFF. The DNA of the CDR3 is TGTGCCAGCAGCTTGGCCGGGGGGCAGAGCTCCTACAATGAGCAGTTCTTC.

V is TRBV2 and J is TRBJ1-5, with D possibly being TRBD1 (5 bases). The CDR3 covers 14 residues. V was trimmed by 7 bases and J by 6 bases, leaving 16 bases between them. The germline gives CDR1 SNHLY, CDR2 FYNNEI. CDR3 DNA: TGTGCCAGCATCTCAGGGAGGTACGGTCAGCCCCAGCATTTT. Residues: CASISGRYGQPQHF.

This clone was recorded only once. V gene TRBV7-2 combines with J gene TRBJ2-1, with D perhaps TRBD1 (6 bases). V lost 1 base, J lost 10 bases, and 23 bases lay in between. Germline-derived CDR1 and CDR2 are SGHTA and FQGNSA. This CDR3 spans 17 amino acids. The CDR3 DNA reads as TGTGCCAGCAGCTTAGGCTCAGGGGCTGGCAATTTCTGGGAGCAGTTCTTC. It encodes CASSLGSGAGNFWEQFF.

The chain employs TRBV28 and TRBJ2-5; D possibly corresponds to TRBD1 (6 bases). This CDR3 has 15 amino acids. Germline CDR1 reads MDHEN; CDR2 reads SYDVKM. Trimming removed 2 bases at V and 1 base at J, with 11 bases between. CDR3 sequence reads: CASSLDQGFQETQYF. The CDR3 DNA reads as TGTGCCAGCAGTTTAGATCAGGGGTTCCAAGAGACCCAGTACTTC.

The V and J genes are TRBV3-1 (or the pseudogene TRBV3-2) and TRBJ2-1; D unclear. V was pared by 7 bases and J by 4 bases, with 17 bases between. The CDR3 covers 15 residues. Germline V gives CDR1 LGHDT, CDR2 YNNKEL (reference sequence). CDR3 sequence: CASTLTPTLYNEQFF. The CDR3 bases are TGTGCCAGCACCCTTACTCCGACACTTTACAATGAGCAGTTCTTC.

This CDR3 reads CAWTRGTNSNTEAFF. The CDR3 DNA reads as TGTGCCTGGACCAGAGGGACAAACTCGAACACTGAAGCTTTCTTT. This rearrangement joins TRBV30 to TRBJ1-1; a weak D match, TRBD1 (6 bases). Germline CDR1 GTSNPN, CDR2 SVGIG (reference sequence). There are 15 residues in the CDR3. The ends were cut back, 4 bases at V and 1 base at J, with 16 bases in the middle.

The table lists this clone with a few counts. The chain is built from TRBV3-1 (or the pseudogene TRBV3-2) and TRBJ2-3; TRBD2 aligns across 9 bases. V lost 4 bases to trimming and J lost 6 bases; unmatched junction nucleotides: 5. The germline V gene has CDR1 LGHDT and CDR2 YNNKEL (reference sequence). This CDR3 has 14 residues. The CDR3 protein is CASSPRTSEDTQYF. In nucleotides, the CDR3 is TGTGCCAGCAGCCCCCGGACTAGCGAGGATACGCAGTATTTT.

Comments on this clone: The identical CDR3 is also encoded by other nucleotide sequences in the sample. The CDR3 DNA follows: TGTGCCAGCAGTTCCAGGGGTGGCTACACCTTC. Encoded protein: CASSSRGGYTF. The V gene is TRBV28, the J gene TRBJ1-2; maybe TRBD1 (6 bases). The V gene's germline CDR1 is MDHEN and CDR2 SYDVKM. The V gene lost 4 bases and the J gene lost 7 bases, with 7 bases spanning the gap. The CDR3 totals 11 residues.

The gene calls are TRBV28 and TRBJ2-7; D is perhaps TRBD1 (6 bases). The V end lost 10 bases, the J end lost 3 bases, and 10 bases lay between the germline ends. The CDR3 runs to 11 residues. The germline V gene has CDR1 MDHEN and CDR2 SYDVKM. The CDR3 sequence is CAIGRGYEQYF. CDR3 bases: TGTGCCATAGGCAGGGGCTACGAGCAGTACTTC. Full variable domain (rest looked up from reference TRBV28 and TRBJ2-7): DVKVTQSSRYLVKRTGEKVFLECVQDMDHENMFWYRQDPGLGLRLIYFSYDVKMKEKGDIPEGYSVSREKKERFSLILESASTNQTSMYLCAIGRGYEQYFGPGTRLTVT.

The chain couples TRBV12-3 or TRBV12-4 to TRBJ2-1, with unresolved D. The CDR3 is 12 amino acids. Trimming shortened V by 3 bases and J by 7 bases, and 7 bases separated the two germline ends. The CDR3 is CASSFPRNEQFF. The CDR3 DNA reads TGTGCCAGCAGTTTTCCGAGGAATGAGCAGTTCTTC.

The rearrangement joins TRBV5-6 to TRBJ2-7, with unresolved D. V shed 6 bases and J shed 3 bases, with 4 bases lying between them. CDR3 size: 10 residues. CDR1 SGHDT and CDR2 YYEEEE come from the germline V gene. CDR3 residues: CASTRYEQYF. The CDR3 region has the DNA TGTGCCAGCACCCGCTACGAGCAGTACTTC.

This clone is a singleton in its sample. The gene calls are TRBV7-9 and TRBJ2-2; 7 bases match TRBD2. The V gene end was trimmed by 1 base and the J gene end by 1 base; junction bases not matched to a gene: 3. Germline CDR1 and CDR2: SEHNR and FQNEAQ (reference sequence). The length of the CDR3 is 16 residues. CDR3 sequence reads: CASSLVGGRNTGELFF. The DNA for the CDR3 is TGTGCCAGCAGCTTAGTGGGCGGGAGGAACACCGGGGAGCTGTTTTTT. The complete variable domain, with remaining parts taken from reference TRBV7-9 and TRBJ2-2, reads DTGVSQNPRHKITKRGQNVTFRCDPISEHNRLYWYRQTLGQGPEFLTYFQNEAQLEKSRLLSDRFSAERPKGSFSTLEIQRTEQGDSAMYLCASSLVGGRNTGELFFGEGSRLTVL.

This chain connects TRBV29-1 to TRBJ2-7; TRBD2 is a possible D gene (5 bases). The V end was cut by 5 bases, the J end by 5 bases, with 16 bases between. This CDR3 contains 13 residues. Germline V gene lookup returns CDR1 SQVTM and CDR2 ANQGSEA. CDR3 nucleotides: TGCAGCGTTCGTAGAGAGGGCGCGGACGAGCAGTACTTC. It is translated as CSVRREGADEQYF.

The chain employs TRBV19 and TRBJ2-7; tentatively, D is TRBD2 (5 bases). Between the trimmed V and J ends, which lost 5 bases and 4 bases, there was a span of 12 bases. The CDR3 has 13 residues. In germline, CDR1 is LNHDA, CDR2 SQIVND (reference sequence). The CDR3 loop reads CASSSLGGYEQYF. The DNA of the CDR3 is TGTGCCAGTAGTTCCCTCGGAGGTTACGAGCAGTACTTC.

V is TRBV4-2 and J is TRBJ2-3, with D perhaps matching TRBD2 (5 bases). Germline CDR1 and CDR2: LGHNA and YNFKEQ. The V and J ends lost 4 bases and 1 base respectively, with 12 bases between them. The CDR3 length is 15 residues. This CDR3 is CASSLVAEGTDTQYF. The CDR3, as DNA: TGTGCCAGCAGCCTCGTGGCGGAGGGCACAGATACGCAGTATTTT.

This clone occurred many times. Since the CDR3 does not end with the conserved phenylalanine or tryptophan, this likely comes from a read error. No DNA is shown, since the ends of the CDR3 on it are uncertain; the CDR3 is the one TCRdb lists. The chain links TRBV28 to TRBJ2-7; the D call in the table, TRBD2, was not verified against the DNA. The germline CDR1 and CDR2 sequences are MDHEN and SYDVKM. The CDR3 spans 12 amino acids, including both terminal residues. The CDR3 spells CASSPPGGPLYI.

The gene calls are TRBV12-3 or TRBV12-4 and TRBJ1-2; a weak D match, TRBD1 (5 bases). This CDR3 is built from 13 residues. The V and J ends lost 6 bases and 3 bases respectively, with 11 bases between them. This CDR3 is CASRDTDYYGYTF. The DNA of the CDR3 is TGTGCCAGCAGGGACACAGACTACTATGGCTACACCTTC.

The gene calls are TRBV27 and TRBJ2-3; D may be TRBD2 (5 bases). CDR1 MNHEY and CDR2 SMNVEV come from the germline V gene (reference sequence). Trimming took 3 bases from V and 6 from J, leaving 13 bases between them. The CDR3 length is 14 residues. CDR3 sequence reads: CASSFLRAGDTQYF. The CDR3 bases are TGTGCCAGCAGTTTTTTGAGGGCCGGTGATACGCAGTATTTT.

CDR3: CASSSGNHEQYF. CDR3 nucleotide sequence: TGTGCCAGCAGTTCAGGGAACCACGAGCAGTACTTC. The chain links TRBV28 to TRBJ2-7; possibly TRBD1 for D (5 bases). Germline CDR1 MDHEN, CDR2 SYDVKM. The V and J ends lost 4 bases and 5 bases respectively, with 9 bases between them. This CDR3 has 12 residues.

The chain employs TRBV5-6 and TRBJ2-3, with 10 bases matching TRBD1. V was clipped by 3 bases and J by 0 bases; unmatched bases: 4. The CDR3 spans 16 residues. Germline CDR1 reads SGHDT; CDR2 reads YYEEEE. The CDR3 here is CASSWGQGSSTDTQYF. The CDR3 region has the DNA TGTGCCAGCAGCTGGGGACAGGGGTCGAGCACAGATACGCAGTATTTT.

The chain carries TRBV7-2 and TRBJ1-1, with unresolved D. Germline CDR1 reads SGHTA; CDR2 reads FQGNSA. V gave up 3 bases and J gave up 1 base, with 6 bases separating them. This CDR3 is 13 amino acids long. This CDR3 reads CASSFNGNTEAFF. The CDR3 DNA reads TGTGCCAGCAGCTTTAACGGGAACACTGAAGCTTTCTTT.

The rearrangement uses TRBV18 and TRBJ1-4, with unresolved D. CDR3 length equals 17 residues. CDR1 is KGHSH, CDR2 LQKENI, per germline. The V gene lost 2 bases and the J gene lost 0 bases, with 13 bases spanning the gap. The CDR3, as DNA: TGTGCCAGCTCACCATCTCTCGCGTTCACAACTAATGAAAAACTGTTTTTT. Protein product: CASSPSLAFTTNEKLFF.

The chain couples TRBV6-5 to TRBJ1-2, with 10 bases aligning to TRBD1. Germline CDR1 reads MNHEY; CDR2 reads SVGAGI. With 5 bases clipped from V and 1 base from J, the junction kept 4 bases outside the gene matches. The CDR3 length is 15 residues. DNA of the CDR3: TGTGCCAGCAGTCAGTGGACAGGGGGTAACTATGGCTACACCTTC. Translating it yields CASSQWTGGNYGYTF.

This chain uses TRBV7-2 with TRBJ2-7; 8 nucleotides agree with TRBD2. CDR3 length: 16 amino acids. The ends lost 5 bases at V and 3 bases at J; junction bases unmatched: 12. CDR1 is SGHTA, CDR2 FQGNSA, per germline. The CDR3 bases are TGTGCCAGCAGCCCCGGGACCCGCGGGAGGCGCTACGAGCAGTACTTC. This encodes CASSPGTRGRRYEQYF.

The chain is built from TRBV5-6 and TRBJ2-7; 12 bases align to TRBD1. The length of the CDR3 is 15 residues. The ends lost 4 bases at V and 7 bases at J; junction bases unmatched: 9. Per the germline V gene, CDR1 is SGHDT and CDR2 is YYEEEE. CDR3 DNA: TGTGCCAGCAGCCCAACCGGGACAGGGGGCACTGAGCAGTACTTC. This gives the protein CASSPTGTGGTEQYF.